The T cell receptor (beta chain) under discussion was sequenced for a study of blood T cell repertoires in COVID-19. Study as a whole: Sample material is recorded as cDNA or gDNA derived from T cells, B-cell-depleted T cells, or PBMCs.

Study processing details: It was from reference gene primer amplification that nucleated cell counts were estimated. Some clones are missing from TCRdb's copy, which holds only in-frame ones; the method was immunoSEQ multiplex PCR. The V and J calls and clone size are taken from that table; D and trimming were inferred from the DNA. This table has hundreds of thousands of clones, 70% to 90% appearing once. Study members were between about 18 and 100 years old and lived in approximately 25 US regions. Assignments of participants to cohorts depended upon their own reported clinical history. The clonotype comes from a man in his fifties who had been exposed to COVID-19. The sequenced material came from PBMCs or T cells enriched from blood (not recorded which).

The CDR3 reads CASSLFGGGGETQYF. The CDR3 DNA reads TGTGCCAGCAGCCTATTCGGGGGCGGGGGAGAGACCCAGTACTTC. V is TRBV7-2 and J is TRBJ2-5, with D maybe TRBD2 (7 bases). V gave up 5 bases and J gave up 4 bases, with 17 bases separating them. CDR1 is SGHTA and CDR2 is FQGNSA in the germline V gene. The CDR3 totals 15 residues.